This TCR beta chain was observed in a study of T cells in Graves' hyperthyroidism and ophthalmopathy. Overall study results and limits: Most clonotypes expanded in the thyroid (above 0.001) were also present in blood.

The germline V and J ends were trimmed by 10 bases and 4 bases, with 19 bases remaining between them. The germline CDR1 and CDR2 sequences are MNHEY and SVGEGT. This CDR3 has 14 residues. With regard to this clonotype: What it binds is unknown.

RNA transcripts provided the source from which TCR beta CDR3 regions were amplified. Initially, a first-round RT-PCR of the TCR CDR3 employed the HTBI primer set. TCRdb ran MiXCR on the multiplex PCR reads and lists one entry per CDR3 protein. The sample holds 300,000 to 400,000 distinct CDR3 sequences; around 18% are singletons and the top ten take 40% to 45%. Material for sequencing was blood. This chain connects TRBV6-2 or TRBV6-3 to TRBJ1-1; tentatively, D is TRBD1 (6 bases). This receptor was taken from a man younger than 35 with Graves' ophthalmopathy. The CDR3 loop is CAIRGLERVTEAFF. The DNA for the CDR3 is TGTGCCATCAGGGGCCTGGAGCGGGTCACTGAAGCTTTCTTT.